This T cell receptor (beta chain) was found in a study of T cell repertoires in cytomegalovirus infection. About the research overall: CMV infection plus the matching HLA type was flagged by public TCR beta signatures.

The CDR3 runs 13 residues. Germline assignment: CDR1 KGHDR and CDR2 SFDVKD. The germline V and J ends were trimmed by 0 bases and 9 bases, with 8 bases remaining between them. General observations from the study: Cumulated frequencies of public TCR beta families served to identify carriers of CMV plus the relevant HLA. Clonotype analysis showed dominance of the ex vivo response by HLA-C-restricted CMV-specific TCR beta clonotypes.

This clonotype was detected only a few times. Its antigen is unidentified. TCRdb itself ran the reads through MiXCR, one entry per CDR3 protein. The sample yields about 530,000 distinct CDR3 sequences, 26% seen once. Source material: PBMCs. This chain links TRBV24-1 with TRBJ2-1, with D unclear. The receptor comes from a human donor in good health (CMV status not recorded). Some clones in this sample may be carry-over from other donors' samples. CDR3 bases: TGTGCCACCAGTGATTTGAGTATTACTGAGCAGTTCTTC. This codes for CATSDLSITEQFF.